This T cell receptor (beta chain) was sequenced in a study of T cell repertoires in cytomegalovirus infection. Overall study: The authors used CMV epitopes that were HLA-C-restricted (recently identified) and HLA-B-restricted (well studied). Public TCR beta signature analysis indicated the presence of both CMV infection and matching HLA type. Overall study results and limits: People with CMV and the relevant HLA were identified by cumulative public TCR beta family frequency. The ex vivo response showed dominance by HLA-C-restricted CMV-specific TCR beta clonotypes.

This clonotype was observed a few times. What it binds is unknown. Germline is not matched at one junction end, which may reflect a read error. TCRdb analysed the reads with MiXCR anew, one entry per CDR3 protein. In the table there are a few hundred thousand distinct CDR3 sequences, 22% of which are singletons. The source was cultured PBMCs, collected from culture after CMV antigen stimulation. The sequence derives from a human donor in good health (CMV status not recorded). Some clones in this sample may be carry-over from other donors' samples.

DNA of the CDR3: TGTGCTAGCAGCTTGGGGGAGGATCAGCCCCAGCATTTT. It specifies CASSLGEDQPQHF. The chain recombines TRBV7-7 with TRBJ1-5; TRBD1 is a possible D gene (5 bases). CDR1 and CDR2 from the germline V gene are SSHAT and FNYEAQ (reference sequence). This CDR3 region has 13 residues.